This T cell receptor (beta chain) was obtained from a study of human thymus T cells. Study-wide points: The authors found apparently biased V and J gene usage in thymic and blood repertoires.

Assay: immunoSEQ multiplex PCR; the TCRdb copy retains only in-frame clones and omits some. The table has about 120,000 clones, about 93% seen once. Regarding this clone: The target antigen is unknown.

Resected material from corrective heart surgery provided the thymus tissue analysed. The origin of this receptor is a boy under three years old with a congenital heart defect but otherwise immunologically healthy. Material for sequencing was thymus tissue.

The CDR3 coding sequence is TGTGCCAGCAGCCAAGAAGCAAGCGGGGGGAACACCGGGGAGCTGTTTTTT. Its translation: CASSQEASGGNTGELFF. This chain connects TRBV4-2 to TRBJ2-2, with TRBD2 matching over 8 bases. The germline CDR1 and CDR2 sequences are LGHNA and YNFKEQ. This CDR3 is 17 amino acids long. With 0 bases clipped from V and 1 base from J, the junction kept 4 bases outside the gene matches.